The 25 T cell receptor beta chains presented below share a single source sample, sequenced in a study of blood T cell repertoires in COVID-19. The protocol was immunoSEQ multiplex PCR, while the TCRdb copy is restricted to in-frame clones and leaves out a portion. The table has over 250,000 clones, about 80% seen once. The sequenced material came from peripheral blood. The receptor set was obtained from a woman aged 50 to 60 who had recovered from COVID-19.

The chain uses TRBV5-4 and TRBJ2-7, with TRBD2 identical over 10 bases. CDR3 size: 15 residues. Germline assignment: CDR1 SGHNT and CDR2 YYREEE (reference sequence). The junction had 6 bases not matched to a gene; V was cut back by 0 bases and J by 6 bases. CDR3 in amino acids: CASSLELAGLLEQYF. The CDR3 DNA reads as TGTGCCAGCAGCTTGGAACTAGCGGGACTACTCGAGCAGTACTTC.

This chain links TRBV27 with TRBJ2-7; TRBD2 matches at 8 bases. The V gene end was trimmed by 8 bases and the J gene end by 6 bases; junction bases not matched to a gene: 3. CDR3 length: 11 residues. Germline CDR1 and CDR2: MNHEY and SMNVEV (reference sequence). The DNA of the CDR3 is TGTGCCAGCCATCTAGCGGGCGAGCAGTACTTC. Translating it yields CASHLAGEQYF.

This chain uses TRBV7-2 with TRBJ2-5, with D possibly matching TRBD2 (5 bases). Germline values: CDR1 SGHTA, CDR2 FQGNSA. Trimming pared 5 bases from V and 3 bases from J, leaving 16 bases between. The CDR3 is 15 residues long. The CDR3: CASSLVLGRKETQYF. Written as DNA, the CDR3 is TGTGCCAGCAGCCTTGTACTAGGAAGAAAAGAGACCCAGTACTTC.

This sequence joins TRBV5-5 and TRBJ2-7; possible D gene TRBD2, 6 bases. The V end lost 0 bases, the J end lost 3 bases, and 10 bases lay between the germline ends. The length of the CDR3 is 14 residues. The germline gives CDR1 SGHKS, CDR2 YYEKEE (reference sequence). CDR3 sequence (DNA): TGTGCCAGCAGCTTGGAGTCGGGGGTCTACGAGCAGTACTTC. It specifies CASSLESGVYEQYF.

The chain recombines TRBV7-3 with TRBJ2-3, with 10 bases lining up with TRBD1. The germline gives CDR1 SGHTA, CDR2 FQGTGA. The junction had 9 bases not matched to a gene; V was cut back by 4 bases and J by 5 bases. The CDR3 has 16 amino acids. CDR3 amino acids: CASSSPPGTGVDTQYF. The CDR3, as DNA: TGTGCCAGCAGCTCCCCTCCCGGGACAGGGGTAGATACGCAGTATTTT.

This clone was seen a handful of times. This sequence joins TRBV6-2 or TRBV6-3 and TRBJ1-5, with 7 bases aligning to TRBD1. The CDR3 extends over 16 amino acids. The germline V gene has CDR1 MNHEY and CDR2 SVGEGT. V was clipped by 3 bases and J by 2 bases; unmatched bases: 7. CDR3 loop: CASSYDRQGGNQPQHF. CDR3 DNA sequence: TGTGCCAGCAGTTATGATCGACAGGGAGGCAATCAGCCCCAGCATTTT.

This chain joins TRBV4-3 and TRBJ1-6; possibly TRBD1 for D (5 bases). Trimming removed 4 bases from V and 7 bases from J, with 14 bases in between. CDR3 length: 15 amino acids. CDR1 LGHNA and CDR2 YSLEER come from the germline V gene. CDR3 region: CASSLLRGENSPLHF. The DNA of the CDR3 is TGCGCCAGCAGCCTCCTACGGGGGGAAAATTCACCCCTCCACTTT.

This clone showed up just once. V usage is TRBV5-1 and J usage is TRBJ2-2, with TRBD1 identical over 8 bases. The CDR3 contains 15 residues. From germline, CDR1 is SGHRS and CDR2 YFSETQ. J lost 1 base, V lost 4 bases, and 3 bases had no gene match. CDR3 bases: TGCGCCAGCAGCCGTGGACAGGGGAACACCGGGGAGCTGTTTTTT. As protein: CASSRGQGNTGELFF. Variable domain in full (rest from reference TRBV5-1 and TRBJ2-2): KAGVTQTPRYLIKTRGQQVTLSCSPISGHRSVSWYQQTPGQGLQFLFEYFSETQRNKGNFPGRFSGRQFSNSRSEMNVSTLELGDSALYLCASSRGQGNTGELFFGEGSRLTVL.

The rearrangement links TRBV5-5 to TRBJ1-3, with 7 positions matching TRBD1. Germline V CDR1 and CDR2: SGHKS, YYEKEE (reference sequence). The CDR3 has 16 residues. Trimming cost V 4 bases and J 1 base; bases outside gene matches: 8. Written as DNA, the CDR3 is TGTGCCAGCAGCATACGGGACAGTGGGTCTGGAAACACCATATATTTT. This gives the protein CASSIRDSGSGNTIYF.

DNA for the CDR3: TGTGCCAGCAGCTTGGTGGGACAGGGGAATTCACCCCTCCACTTT. It specifies CASSLVGQGNSPLHF. This chain links TRBV7-6 with TRBJ1-6; 10 bases line up with TRBD1. Germline loops: CDR1 SGHVS, CDR2 FNYEAQ. This CDR3 comprises 15 residues. J gave up 7 bases and V 3 bases, and 3 bases lay outside the gene matches.

The CDR3 DNA follows: TGCGCCAGCAGCTTGACAGGGGGCGGGGAGACCCAGTACTTC. Residues: CASSLTGGGETQYF. This chain connects TRBV5-1 to TRBJ2-5; TRBD1 matches at 9 bases. The CDR3 runs to 14 residues. Trimming took 1 base from V and 5 from J; bases not matched to a gene: 3. Germline V CDR1 and CDR2: SGHRS, YFSETQ.

The chain employs TRBV7-9 and TRBJ2-7, with D uncertain. CDR1 is SEHNR and CDR2 is FQNEAQ in the germline V gene (reference sequence). The CDR3 contains 12 residues. Between the trimmed V and J ends, which lost 5 bases and 9 bases, there was a span of 14 bases. Here the CDR3 DNA reads TGTGCCAGCAGCCTTCGTACTATTGGGCAGTACTTC. Its protein is CASSLRTIGQYF.

V and J are TRBV3-1 (or the pseudogene TRBV3-2) and TRBJ2-5; TRBD2 matches at 8 bases. This CDR3 spans 13 amino acids. Germline V gene sequence: CDR1 LGHDT, CDR2 YNNKEL (reference sequence). The J segment lost 6 bases and the V segment lost 6 bases, leaving 6 bases of the junction unmatched. CDR3 DNA: TGTGCCAGCAGACTGGGACTAGGACAGACCCAGTACTTC. Its translation: CASRLGLGQTQYF.

This clone was seen just once. The chain uses TRBV28 and TRBJ1-5; D may be TRBD1 (6 bases). Per germline, CDR1 MDHEN and CDR2 SYDVKM. The CDR3 sequence is 14 residues long. Trimming took 6 bases from V and 2 from J, leaving 11 bases between them. The CDR3 here is CASSLGTRNQPQHF. DNA for the CDR3: TGTGCCAGCAGCTTAGGGACACGCAATCAGCCCCAGCATTTT.

The chain is built from TRBV7-2 and TRBJ1-1, with 9 bases that match TRBD1. This CDR3 has 13 amino acids. The germline V gene encodes CDR1 SGHTA and CDR2 FQGNSA. With 5 bases clipped from V and 8 bases from J, the junction kept 6 bases outside the gene matches. The CDR3 here is CASSSGQGLEAFF. CDR3 sequence (DNA): TGTGCCAGCAGCAGTGGACAGGGGCTGGAAGCTTTCTTT. Complete variable domain (other parts from reference TRBV7-2 and TRBJ1-1): GAGVSQSPSNKVTEKGKDVELRCDPISGHTALYWYRQSLGQGLEFLIYFQGNSAPDKSGLPSDRFSAERTGGSVSTLTIQRTQQEDSAVYLCASSSGQGLEAFFGQGTRLTVV.

This chain uses TRBV28 with TRBJ2-1; D may be TRBD2 (7 bases). V gave up 5 bases and J gave up 8 bases, with 16 bases separating them. This CDR3 has 14 amino acids. Germline values: CDR1 MDHEN, CDR2 SYDVKM. The CDR3 here is CASSVRGGGYEQFF. The CDR3 DNA reads as TGTGCCAGCAGTGTCCGCGGGGGCGGGTATGAGCAGTTCTTC.

The chain is built from TRBV5-1 and TRBJ2-7; D possibly corresponds to TRBD2 (5 bases). CDR1 and CDR2 from the germline V gene are SGHRS and YFSETQ. V lost 4 bases, J lost 5 bases, and 10 bases lay in between. This CDR3 region has 12 residues. The CDR3 reads CASSPERDEQYF. Here the CDR3 DNA reads TGCGCCAGCAGCCCGGAGAGGGACGAGCAGTACTTC. The complete variable domain, with remaining parts taken from reference TRBV5-1 and TRBJ2-7, reads KAGVTQTPRYLIKTRGQQVTLSCSPISGHRSVSWYQQTPGQGLQFLFEYFSETQRNKGNFPGRFSGRQFSNSRSEMNVSTLELGDSALYLCASSPERDEQYFGPGTRLTVT.

This clone appeared once. The junction does not match germline at one end; this may be a read error. The chain has TRBV7-9 and TRBJ2-5; 9 bases are a match to TRBD2. Germline lookup yields CDR1 SEHNR and CDR2 FQNEAQ (reference sequence). The CDR3 extends over 14 amino acids. CDR3: CASSVAGVGETQYF. CDR3 nucleotides: TGTGCCAGCAGCGTAGCGGGAGTGGGGGAGACCCAGTACTTC.

The CDR3 loop reads CSVERQAGGNEQFF. The CDR3 coding sequence is TGCAGCGTTGAAAGACAGGCGGGGGGCAATGAGCAGTTCTTC. V is TRBV29-1 and J is TRBJ2-1; 8 bases are a match to TRBD2. V lost 2 bases, J lost 6 bases, and 6 bases stayed unmatched. CDR3 length: 14 residues. Looked up from germline, CDR1 is SQVTM and CDR2 is ANQGSEA.

The V and J genes are TRBV20-1 and TRBJ2-3, with D uncertain. CDR1 and CDR2 (germline): DFQATT, SNEGSKA (reference sequence). This CDR3 comprises 12 residues. With 3 bases removed from V and 3 bases from J, the gap between germline ends came to 7 bases. The CDR3 DNA follows: TGCAGTGCTAGTCGCCTAACAGATACGCAGTATTTT. Translation: CSASRLTDTQYF.

V usage is TRBV7-3 and J usage is TRBJ1-3; no reliable D call. The CDR3 extends over 13 amino acids. V lost 8 bases, J lost 2 bases, and 10 bases lay in between. Germline V lookup: CDR1 SGHTA, CDR2 FQGTGA. CDR3 DNA: TGTGCCAGCTCGAGGGAGGCTGGAAACACCATATATTTT. This gives the protein CASSREAGNTIYF.

The chain is built from TRBV7-3 and TRBJ2-1; 12 bases map to TRBD2. The CDR3 runs 16 residues. J gave up 7 bases and V 6 bases, and 10 bases lay outside the gene matches. Germline V lookup: CDR1 SGHTA, CDR2 FQGTGA. The CDR3 sequence is CASRSMASGRGNEQFF. The CDR3 bases are TGTGCCAGCAGATCTATGGCTAGCGGGAGGGGGAATGAGCAGTTCTTC.

The V call is TRBV19, the J call TRBJ1-2; TRBD1 matches at 7 bases. Germline CDR1 reads LNHDA; CDR2 reads SQIVND (reference sequence). The CDR3 extends over 15 amino acids. V trimming: 3 bases; J trimming: 6 bases; junction bases outside the gene matches: 10. CDR3 region: CASSIRQGGLDGYTF. CDR3 nucleotides: TGTGCCAGTAGTATCCGACAGGGTGGGTTGGATGGCTACACCTTC.

The genes are TRBV4-3 and TRBJ2-1, with unresolved D. Trimming took off 0 bases at V and 5 bases at J, with 11 bases between the two ends. The CDR3 is 15 residues long. The V gene's germline CDR1 is LGHNA and CDR2 YSLEER. The CDR3 nucleotides read TGCGCCAGCAGCCAAGAGTTCCTACCCCACAATGAGCAGTTCTTC. Amino acids: CASSQEFLPHNEQFF.

This clone occurred once. This chain joins TRBV11-2 and TRBJ2-3; 9 positions match TRBD2. The CDR3 extends over 16 amino acids. Germline values: CDR1 SGHAT, CDR2 FQNNGV. With 3 bases clipped from V and 4 bases from J, the junction kept 8 bases outside the gene matches. As DNA, the CDR3 is TGTGCCAGCAGCTTTAGAGCGGGGGGCGGCGCAGATACGCAGTATTTT. This sequence encodes CASSFRAGGGADTQYF. Full variable domain (missing parts from reference TRBV11-2 and TRBJ2-3): EAGVAQSPRYKIIEKRQSVAFWCNPISGHATLYWYQQILGQGPKLLIQFQNNGVVDDSQLPKDRFSAERLKGVDSTLKIQPAKLEDSAVYLCASSFRAGGGADTQYFGPGTRLTVL.